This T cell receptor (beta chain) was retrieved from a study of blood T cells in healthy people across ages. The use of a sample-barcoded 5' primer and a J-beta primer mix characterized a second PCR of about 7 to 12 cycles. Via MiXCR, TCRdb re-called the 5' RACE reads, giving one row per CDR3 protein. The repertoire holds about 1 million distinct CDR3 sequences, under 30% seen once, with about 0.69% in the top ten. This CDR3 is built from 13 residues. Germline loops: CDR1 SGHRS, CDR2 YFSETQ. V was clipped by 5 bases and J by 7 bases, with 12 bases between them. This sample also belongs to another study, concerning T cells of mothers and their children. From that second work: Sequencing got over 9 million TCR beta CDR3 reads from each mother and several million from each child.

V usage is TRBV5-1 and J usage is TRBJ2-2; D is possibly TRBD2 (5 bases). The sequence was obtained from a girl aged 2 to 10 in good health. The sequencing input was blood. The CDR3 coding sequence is TGCGCCAGCAGGACCCCGGCGGGCGGGGAGCTGTTTTTT. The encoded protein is CASRTPAGGELFF.